Listed here are 19 T cell receptor beta chains from one sample, sequenced in a study of graft-versus-host responses after intestinal transplantation. Their antigen targets remain unknown. Profiling relied on immunoSEQ multiplex PCR, and the TCRdb table lists in-frame clones only, not all of them. Here the sample spans over 75,000 clones, just under 95% being singletons. The sequences come from unstimulated CD8+ T cells sorted from spleen or lymph node cells, collected before transplant. All receptors come from a human donor who was the organ donor for an intestinal transplant.

The V and J genes are TRBV6-5 and TRBJ1-5; D is perhaps TRBD1 (5 bases). There are 13 residues in the CDR3. The V gene lost 2 bases and the J gene lost 7 bases, with 9 bases spanning the gap. The V gene's germline CDR1 is MNHEY and CDR2 SVGAGI. The CDR3 protein is CASSYRDCQPQHF. CDR3 nucleotides: TGTGCCAGCAGTTACAGGGACTGCCAGCCCCAGCATTTT.

This clone has only one observation. This chain links TRBV27 with TRBJ2-3; D perhaps matches TRBD2 (7 bases). The CDR3 is 17 residues long. Per germline, CDR1 MNHEY and CDR2 SMNVEV (reference sequence). The V end lost 4 bases, the J end lost 4 bases, and 21 bases lay between the germline ends. The CDR3 DNA sequence: TGTGCCAGCAGTTCATATTCGGGGGGCACGCTTGCAGATACGCAGTATTTT. Translating it yields CASSSYSGGTLADTQYF.

The V and J genes are TRBV10-3 and TRBJ2-7; 10 bases are a match to TRBD1. The ends lost 6 bases at V and 3 bases at J; junction bases unmatched: 14. The CDR3 runs 17 residues. Germline loops: CDR1 ENHRY, CDR2 SYGVKD. CDR3 bases: TGTGCCATCAGGGACGACAGGGGGCTGGAGTCCAACTACGAGCAGTACTTC. It specifies CAIRDDRGLESNYEQYF.

The rearrangement joins TRBV28 to TRBJ1-1, with TRBD1 identical over 9 bases. V trimming: 1 base; J trimming: 8 bases; junction bases outside the gene matches: 2. The CDR3 loop spans 13 amino acids. Germline V gives CDR1 MDHEN, CDR2 SYDVKM. The CDR3 spells CASSLYDRGEAFF. The DNA of the CDR3 is TGTGCCAGCAGTTTATACGACAGGGGGGAAGCTTTCTTT.

The rearrangement joins TRBV5-3 to TRBJ1-1; TRBD1 matches at 10 bases. TRBV5-3 is reported as an ORF; its role is uncertain. CDR3 length: 13 amino acids. The ends lost 4 bases at V and 7 bases at J; junction bases unmatched: 4. CDR3 amino acids: CARSPGTGVEAFF. CDR3 nucleotides: TGTGCCAGAAGCCCCGGGACAGGGGTTGAAGCTTTCTTT.

There are a few counts of this clone. The chain couples TRBV27 to TRBJ2-2, with 7 bases that match TRBD1. The V segment lost 3 bases and the J segment 4 bases; nucleotides outside the gene matches: 2. Germline-derived CDR1 and CDR2 are MNHEY and SMNVEV (reference sequence). The CDR3 is 14 residues long. In DNA form, the CDR3 reads TGTGCCAGCAGTTTCAGGGGGTTCACCGGGGAGCTGTTTTTT. Protein product: CASSFRGFTGELFF.

This chain links TRBV4-2 with TRBJ1-3; D call uncertain. CDR1 is LGHNA and CDR2 is YNFKEQ in the germline V gene. V lost 0 bases to trimming and J lost 0 bases, with 9 bases between them. The CDR3 sequence is 16 residues long. CDR3 sequence reads: CASSQDPGISGNTIYF. The CDR3, as DNA: TGTGCCAGCAGCCAAGATCCGGGGATCTCTGGAAACACCATATATTTT.

The chain combines TRBV5-1 with TRBJ2-2; a weak D match, TRBD1 (5 bases). Germline V gene sequence: CDR1 SGHRS, CDR2 YFSETQ. The CDR3 extends over 12 amino acids. V was cut by 7 bases and J by 3 bases, with 7 bases left in between. The CDR3 protein is CASDSYTGELFF. The CDR3 DNA reads TGCGCCAGCGACAGTTACACCGGGGAGCTGTTTTTT.

V gene TRBV7-9 combines with J gene TRBJ1-2; 10 bases line up with TRBD1. Per germline, CDR1 SEHNR and CDR2 FQNEAQ (reference sequence). Trimming at V came to 3 bases and at J to 3 bases, leaving 10 bases not matched to a gene. This CDR3 spans 17 amino acids. The CDR3: CASSLAGFGTGDYGYTF. The CDR3 bases are TGTGCCAGCAGCTTGGCCGGTTTCGGGACAGGGGACTATGGCTACACCTTC.

The chain has TRBV7-6 and TRBJ1-5, with D tentatively TRBD1 (5 bases). CDR3 size: 14 residues. Germline V gene data show CDR1 as SGHVS and CDR2 as FNYEAQ. With 3 bases removed from V and 9 bases from J, the gap between germline ends came to 15 bases. The CDR3 region has the DNA TGTGCCAGCAGCTTCGGGGGTCCCCAGGCGCCCCAGCATTTT. Encoded protein: CASSFGGPQAPQHF. Complete variable domain (other parts from reference TRBV7-6 and TRBJ1-5): GAGVSQSPRYKVTKRGQDVALRCDPISGHVSLYWYRQALGQGPEFLTYFNYEAQQDKSGLPNDRFSAERPEGSISTLTIQRTEQRDSAMYRCASSFGGPQAPQHFGDGTRLSIL.

J is TRBJ2-2 and V is TRBV30, with TRBD2 identical over 9 bases. Trimming removed 6 bases from V and 6 bases from J; junction bases left unmatched: 11. The CDR3 is 15 residues long. The germline V gene encodes CDR1 GTSNPN and CDR2 SVGIG (reference sequence). This CDR3 is CACPLLAGFPGELFF. In nucleotides, the CDR3 is TGTGCCTGCCCTCTCCTAGCGGGATTTCCCGGGGAGCTGTTTTTT.

The rearrangement joins TRBV9 to TRBJ2-5, with D perhaps TRBD1 (6 bases). CDR3 size: 15 residues. Between the trimmed V and J ends, which lost 5 bases and 3 bases, there was a span of 17 bases. Germline CDR1 and CDR2: SGDLS and YYNGEE. The CDR3 DNA reads as TGTGCCAGCAGTATGACAGGCGAAGGGGAAGAGACCCAGTACTTC. Encoded protein: CASSMTGEGEETQYF.

This sequence joins TRBV4-1 and TRBJ2-2, with 10 bases aligning to TRBD2. The V gene end was trimmed by 5 bases and the J gene end by 5 bases; junction bases not matched to a gene: 14. Per the germline V gene, CDR1 is MGHRA and CDR2 is YSYEKL. This CDR3 is 18 amino acids long. The CDR3 region has the DNA TGCGCCAGCAGCACTCAGGCGGGTAGCGGGAGGAATACCGGGGAGCTGTTTTTT. Its protein product is CASSTQAGSGRNTGELFF.

V is TRBV6-5 and J is TRBJ2-5; 11 bases map to TRBD2. Germline values: CDR1 MNHEY, CDR2 SVGAGI. The J segment lost 1 base and the V segment lost 8 bases, leaving 6 bases of the junction unmatched. This CDR3 is 15 amino acids long. The CDR3 DNA follows: TGTGCCAGCTCGGTAGCGGGGGGGATCCAAGAGACCCAGTACTTC. As protein: CASSVAGGIQETQYF.

V is TRBV4-2 and J is TRBJ1-1; D gene unclear. Germline lookup yields CDR1 LGHNA and CDR2 YNFKEQ. There are 13 residues in the CDR3. Deletions cut 1 base from V and 4 bases from J, with 7 bases between. This chain's CDR3 is CASSQGPVTEAFF. Here the CDR3 DNA reads TGTGCCAGCAGCCAAGGTCCGGTCACTGAAGCTTTCTTT.

This clone was found a few times. The chain combines TRBV29-1 with TRBJ1-1; D uncertain. This CDR3 region has 16 residues. Looked up from germline, CDR1 is SQVTM and CDR2 is ANQGSEA. Trimming stripped 0 bases from V and 0 bases from J, with 14 bases between. The DNA for the CDR3 is TGCAGCGTTGAAGATTGGCCTGGAGAATTGAACACTGAAGCTTTCTTT. This translates into CSVEDWPGELNTEAFF.

This clone was found once. The chain uses TRBV4-1 and TRBJ2-5, with TRBD2 as a possible D gene (6 bases). The J call is doubtful: the DNA matches TRBJ2-7 better. The CDR3 covers 15 residues. CDR1 MGHRA and CDR2 YSYEKL come from the germline V gene. The DNA for the CDR3 is TGCGCCAGCAGCCAAGTAGGCGGAGGGTTCCACGAGCAGTACTTC. As protein: CASSQVGGGFHEQYF.

The V call is TRBV5-6, the J call TRBJ2-3; 7 bases align to TRBD1. After removal of 2 bases from V and 2 bases from J, the junction contained 17 bases not matched to a gene. The V gene's germline CDR1 is SGHDT and CDR2 YYEEEE. There are 19 residues in the CDR3. The CDR3 DNA reads TGTGCCAGCAGCTTCTCGACCAACCCAAGGGGGCCTGACACAGATACGCAGTATTTT. Protein: CASSFSTNPRGPDTDTQYF.

The chain recombines TRBV11-2 with TRBJ2-2; the D gene is possibly TRBD2 (5 bases). Per the germline V gene, CDR1 is SGHAT and CDR2 is FQNNGV. CDR3 length equals 18 residues. V shed 5 bases and J shed 4 bases, with 23 bases lying between them. The CDR3 spells CASSQGRAVTPLTGELFF. CDR3 DNA sequence: TGTGCCAGCAGCCAAGGGCGGGCGGTTACACCACTCACCGGGGAGCTGTTTTTT.